The clone carrying this TCR beta chain has just a few counts. The target antigen is unknown. The ends were cut back, 1 base at V and 2 bases at J, with 15 bases in the middle. The CDR3 has 16 residues. Germline V CDR1 and CDR2: KGHSY, FQNENV. The PCR had 60 Vbeta and 13 Jbeta primers. TCRdb's copy holds only in-frame clones and misses some; the assay was immunoSEQ multiplex PCR. Of over 150,000 clones in the sample, around three quarters were seen once. This specimen comes from a study of cytomegalovirus exposure and HLA in healthy donors. Nominally healthy donors were sampled, though unrecorded immune exposures were likely. Notes on the study in general: It was reportedly the case that the classifier diagnosed cytomegalovirus status with high specificity and sensitivity.

The sequenced sample consisted of PBMCs. The TCR comes from a woman aged 45-60 years in good health and CMV-seropositive. The chain recombines TRBV16 with TRBJ2-7; weak D call: TRBD1 (6 bases). The CDR3: CASSQFKGHGAYEQYF. In DNA, the CDR3 is TGTGCCAGCAGCCAATTTAAGGGACATGGCGCCTACGAGCAGTACTTC.